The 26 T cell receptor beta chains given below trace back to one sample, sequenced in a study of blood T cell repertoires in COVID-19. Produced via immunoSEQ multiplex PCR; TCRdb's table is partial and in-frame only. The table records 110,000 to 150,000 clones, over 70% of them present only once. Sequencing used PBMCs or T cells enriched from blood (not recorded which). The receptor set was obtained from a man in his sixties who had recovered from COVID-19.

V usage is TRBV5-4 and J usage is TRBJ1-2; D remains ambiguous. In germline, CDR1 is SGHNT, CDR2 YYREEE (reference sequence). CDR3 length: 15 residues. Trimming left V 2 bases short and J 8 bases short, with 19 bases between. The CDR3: CASSFHSSDLRGYTF. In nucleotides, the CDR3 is TGTGCCAGCAGCTTCCACAGTTCTGATCTTCGGGGCTACACCTTC. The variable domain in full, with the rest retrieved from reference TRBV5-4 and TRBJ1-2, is ETGVTQSPTHLIKTRGQQVTLRCSSQSGHNTVSWYQQALGQGPQFIFQYYREEENGRGNFPPRFSGLQFPNYSSELNVNALELDDSALYLCASSFHSSDLRGYTFGSGTRLTVV.

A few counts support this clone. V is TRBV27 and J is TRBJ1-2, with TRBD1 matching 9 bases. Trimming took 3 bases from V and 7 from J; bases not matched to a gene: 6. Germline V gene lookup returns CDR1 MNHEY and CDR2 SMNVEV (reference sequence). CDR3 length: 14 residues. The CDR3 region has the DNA TGTGCCAGCAGTTTCCGGGACAGGGATTCTGGCTACACCTTC. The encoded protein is CASSFRDRDSGYTF.

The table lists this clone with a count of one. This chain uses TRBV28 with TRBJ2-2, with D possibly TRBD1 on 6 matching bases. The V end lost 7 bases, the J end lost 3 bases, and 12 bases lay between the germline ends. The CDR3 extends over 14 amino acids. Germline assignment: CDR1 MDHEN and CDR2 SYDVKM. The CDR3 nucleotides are TGTGCCAGCATCTCACAGGGTGACACCGGGGAGCTGTTTTTT. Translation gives CASISQGDTGELFF.

In DNA, the CDR3 is TGTGCCAGCAGTCCCCCCCTAGGGAGGACTGAAGCTTTCTTT. It yields the protein CASSPPLGRTEAFF. The chain joins TRBV28 to TRBJ1-1; D is ambiguous. Trimming took off 5 bases at V and 5 bases at J, with 15 bases between the two ends. This CDR3 region has 14 residues. Germline CDR1 reads MDHEN; CDR2 reads SYDVKM. The whole variable domain, filled in from reference TRBV28 and TRBJ1-1, reads DVKVTQSSRYLVKRTGEKVFLECVQDMDHENMFWYRQDPGLGLRLIYFSYDVKMKEKGDIPEGYSVSREKKERFSLILESASTNQTSMYLCASSPPLGRTEAFFGQGTRLTVV.

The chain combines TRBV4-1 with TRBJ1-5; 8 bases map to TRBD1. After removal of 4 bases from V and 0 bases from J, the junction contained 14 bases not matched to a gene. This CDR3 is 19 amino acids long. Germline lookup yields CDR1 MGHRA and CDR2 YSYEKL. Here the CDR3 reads CASSLISVPGQDSNQPQHF. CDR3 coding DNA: TGCGCCAGCAGCCTAATATCAGTCCCGGGACAGGATAGCAATCAGCCCCAGCATTTT.

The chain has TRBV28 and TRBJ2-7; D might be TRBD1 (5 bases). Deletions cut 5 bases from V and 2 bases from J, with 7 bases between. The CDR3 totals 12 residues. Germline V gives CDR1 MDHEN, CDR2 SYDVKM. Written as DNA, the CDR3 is TGTGCCAGCAGTCAGGGTCCCTACGAGCAGTACTTC. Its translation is CASSQGPYEQYF.

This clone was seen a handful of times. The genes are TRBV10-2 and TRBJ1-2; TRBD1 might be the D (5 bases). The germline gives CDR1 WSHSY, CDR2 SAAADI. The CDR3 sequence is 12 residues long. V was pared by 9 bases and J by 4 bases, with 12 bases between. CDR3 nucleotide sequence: TGCGCCAGTGGAGGCGGGGCCTATGGCTACACCTTC. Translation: CASGGGAYGYTF.

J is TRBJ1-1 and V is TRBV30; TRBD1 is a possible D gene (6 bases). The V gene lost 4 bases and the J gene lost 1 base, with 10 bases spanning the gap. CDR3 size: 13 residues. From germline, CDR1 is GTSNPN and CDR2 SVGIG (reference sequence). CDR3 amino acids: CAWKPGQNTEAFF. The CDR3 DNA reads TGTGCCTGGAAACCGGGACAGAACACTGAAGCTTTCTTT.

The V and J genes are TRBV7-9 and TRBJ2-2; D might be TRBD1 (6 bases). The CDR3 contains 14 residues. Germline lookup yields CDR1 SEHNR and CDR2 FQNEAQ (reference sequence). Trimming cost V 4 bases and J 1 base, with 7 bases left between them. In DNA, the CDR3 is TGTGCCAGCAGCTCGGGACAGAACACCGGGGAGCTGTTTTTT. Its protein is CASSSGQNTGELFF.

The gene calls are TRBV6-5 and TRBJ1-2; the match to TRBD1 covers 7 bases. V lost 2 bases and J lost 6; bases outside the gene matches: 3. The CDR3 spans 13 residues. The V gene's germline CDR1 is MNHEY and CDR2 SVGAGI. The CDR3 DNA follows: TGTGCCAGCAGTTACGACAGGGCCCATGGCTACACCTTC. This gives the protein CASSYDRAHGYTF.

The DNA of the CDR3 is TGTGCCAGCAGCTTATCTAGCGGGACTACCGGGGAGCTGTTTTTT. This translates into CASSLSSGTTGELFF. The chain has TRBV11-3 and TRBJ2-2; 9 nucleotides align to TRBD2. Germline-derived CDR1 and CDR2 are SGHNT and YENEEA. The CDR3 spans 15 residues. Trimming at V came to 2 bases and at J to 5 bases, leaving 3 bases not matched to a gene.

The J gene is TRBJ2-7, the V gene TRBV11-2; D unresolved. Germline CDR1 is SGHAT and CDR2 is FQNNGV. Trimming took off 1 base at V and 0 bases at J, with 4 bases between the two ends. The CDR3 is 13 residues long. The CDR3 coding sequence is TGTGCCAGCAGCTTAGCATCCTCCTACGAGCAGTACTTC. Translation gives CASSLASSYEQYF. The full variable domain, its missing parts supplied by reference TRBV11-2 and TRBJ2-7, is EAGVAQSPRYKIIEKRQSVAFWCNPISGHATLYWYQQILGQGPKLLIQFQNNGVVDDSQLPKDRFSAERLKGVDSTLKIQPAKLEDSAVYLCASSLASSYEQYFGPGTRLTVT.

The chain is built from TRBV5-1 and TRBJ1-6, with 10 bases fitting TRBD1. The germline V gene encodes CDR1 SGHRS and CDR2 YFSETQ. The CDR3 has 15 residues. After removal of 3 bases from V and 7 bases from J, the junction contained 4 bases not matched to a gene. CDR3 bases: TGCGCCAGCAGCTCGACAGGGGGCGACAATTCACCCCTCCACTTT. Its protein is CASSSTGGDNSPLHF.

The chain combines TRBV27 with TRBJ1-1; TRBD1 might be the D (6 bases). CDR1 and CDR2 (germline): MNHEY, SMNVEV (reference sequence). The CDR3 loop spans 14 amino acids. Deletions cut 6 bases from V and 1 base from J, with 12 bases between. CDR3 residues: CASSARTANTEAFF. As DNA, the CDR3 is TGTGCCAGCAGCGCTAGGACAGCGAACACTGAAGCTTTCTTT.

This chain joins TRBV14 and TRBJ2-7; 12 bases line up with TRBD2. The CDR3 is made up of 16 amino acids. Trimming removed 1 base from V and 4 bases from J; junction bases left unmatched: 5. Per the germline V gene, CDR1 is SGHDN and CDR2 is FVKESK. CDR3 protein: CASSQGLAGVLYEQYF. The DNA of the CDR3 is TGTGCCAGCAGCCAAGGACTAGCGGGAGTCCTTTACGAGCAGTACTTC.

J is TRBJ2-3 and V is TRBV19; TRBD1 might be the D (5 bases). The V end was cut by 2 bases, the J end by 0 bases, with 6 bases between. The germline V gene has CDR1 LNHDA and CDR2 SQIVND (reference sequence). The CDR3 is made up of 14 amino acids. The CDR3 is CASSIPGSTDTQYF. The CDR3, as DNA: TGTGCCAGTAGTATACCAGGGAGCACAGATACGCAGTATTTT.

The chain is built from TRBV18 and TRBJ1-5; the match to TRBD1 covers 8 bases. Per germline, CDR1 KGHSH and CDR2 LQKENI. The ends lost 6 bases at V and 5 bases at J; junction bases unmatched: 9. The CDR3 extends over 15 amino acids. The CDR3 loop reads CASSPTGVRDQPQHF. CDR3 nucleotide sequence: TGTGCCAGCTCCCCGACAGGGGTCAGGGATCAGCCCCAGCATTTT.

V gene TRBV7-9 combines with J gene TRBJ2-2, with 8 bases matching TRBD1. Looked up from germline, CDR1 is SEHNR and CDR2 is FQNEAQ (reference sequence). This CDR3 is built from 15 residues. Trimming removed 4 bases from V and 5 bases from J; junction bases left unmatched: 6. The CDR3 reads CASSSRGLGTGELFF. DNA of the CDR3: TGTGCCAGCAGCTCCAGGGGGCTCGGAACCGGGGAGCTGTTTTTT.

The CDR3 region is CASSLGGFGQYF. CDR3 DNA sequence: TGTGCCAGCAGTTTAGGGGGTTTCGGGCAGTACTTC. V is TRBV5-5 and J is TRBJ2-7; perhaps TRBD1 as D (6 bases). Trimming left V 5 bases short and J 9 bases short, with 15 bases between. Germline assignment: CDR1 SGHKS and CDR2 YYEKEE (reference sequence). This CDR3 has 12 amino acids.

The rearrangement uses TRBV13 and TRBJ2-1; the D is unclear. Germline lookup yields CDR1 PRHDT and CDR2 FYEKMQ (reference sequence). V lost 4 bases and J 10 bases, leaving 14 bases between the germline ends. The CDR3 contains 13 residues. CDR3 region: CASSSRPSSEQFF. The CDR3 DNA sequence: TGTGCCAGCAGCTCTAGACCCAGCTCAGAGCAGTTCTTC.

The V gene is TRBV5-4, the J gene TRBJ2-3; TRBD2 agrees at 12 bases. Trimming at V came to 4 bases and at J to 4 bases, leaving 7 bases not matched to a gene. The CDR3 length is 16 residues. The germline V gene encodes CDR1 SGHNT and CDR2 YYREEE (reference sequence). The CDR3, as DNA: TGTGCCAGCAGCCGCGCTAGCGGGGGGGACGCAGATACGCAGTATTTT. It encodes CASSRASGGDADTQYF. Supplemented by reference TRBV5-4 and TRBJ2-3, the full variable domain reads ETGVTQSPTHLIKTRGQQVTLRCSSQSGHNTVSWYQQALGQGPQFIFQYYREEENGRGNFPPRFSGLQFPNYSSELNVNALELDDSALYLCASSRASGGDADTQYFGPGTRLTVL.

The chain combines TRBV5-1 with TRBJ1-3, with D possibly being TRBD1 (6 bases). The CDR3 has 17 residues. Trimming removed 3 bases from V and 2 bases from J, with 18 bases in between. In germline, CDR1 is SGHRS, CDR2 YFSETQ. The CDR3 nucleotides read TGCGCCAGCAGCTCTCCGCCAGGGGATTATACTGGAAACACCATATATTTT. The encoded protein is CASSSPPGDYTGNTIYF.

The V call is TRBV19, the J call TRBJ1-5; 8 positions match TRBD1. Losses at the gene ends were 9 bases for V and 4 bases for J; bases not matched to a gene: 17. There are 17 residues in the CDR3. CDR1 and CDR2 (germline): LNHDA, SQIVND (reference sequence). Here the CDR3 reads CASATSADRGGNQPQHF. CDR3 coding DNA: TGTGCCAGCGCGACTTCCGCCGACAGGGGAGGTAATCAGCCCCAGCATTTT.

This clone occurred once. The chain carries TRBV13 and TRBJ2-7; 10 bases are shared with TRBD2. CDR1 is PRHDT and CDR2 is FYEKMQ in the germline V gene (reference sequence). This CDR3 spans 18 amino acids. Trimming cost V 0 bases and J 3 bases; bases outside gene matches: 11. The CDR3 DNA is TGTGCCAGCAGCTTAGGGACTAGCGGGTTCTCGCCCCTCTACGAGCAGTACTTC. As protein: CASSLGTSGFSPLYEQYF.

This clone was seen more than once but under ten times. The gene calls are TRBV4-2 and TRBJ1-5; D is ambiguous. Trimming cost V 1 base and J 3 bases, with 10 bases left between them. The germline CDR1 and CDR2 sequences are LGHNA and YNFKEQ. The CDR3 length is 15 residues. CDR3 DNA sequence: TGTGCCAGCAGCCAAGGGGCCGGCAACAATCAGCCCCAGCATTTT. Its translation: CASSQGAGNNQPQHF.

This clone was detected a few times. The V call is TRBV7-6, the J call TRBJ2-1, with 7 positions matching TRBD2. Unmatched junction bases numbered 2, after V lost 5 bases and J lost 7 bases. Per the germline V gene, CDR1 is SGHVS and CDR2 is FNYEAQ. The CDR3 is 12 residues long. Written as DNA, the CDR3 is TGTGCCAGCAGCAATAGCGGGAATGAGCAGTTCTTC. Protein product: CASSNSGNEQFF. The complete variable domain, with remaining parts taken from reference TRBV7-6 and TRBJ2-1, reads GAGVSQSPRYKVTKRGQDVALRCDPISGHVSLYWYRQALGQGPEFLTYFNYEAQQDKSGLPNDRFSAERPEGSISTLTIQRTEQRDSAMYRCASSNSGNEQFFGPGTRLTVL.